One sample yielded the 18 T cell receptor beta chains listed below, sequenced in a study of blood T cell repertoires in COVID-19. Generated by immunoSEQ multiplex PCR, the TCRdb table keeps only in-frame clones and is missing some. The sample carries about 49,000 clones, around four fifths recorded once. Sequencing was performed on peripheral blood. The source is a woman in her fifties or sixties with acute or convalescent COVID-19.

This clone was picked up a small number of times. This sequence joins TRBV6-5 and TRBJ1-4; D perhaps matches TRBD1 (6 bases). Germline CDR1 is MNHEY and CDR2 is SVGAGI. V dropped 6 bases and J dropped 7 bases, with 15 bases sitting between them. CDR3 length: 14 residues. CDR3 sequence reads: CASRTGGPPEKLFF. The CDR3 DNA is TGTGCCAGCAGGACAGGCGGTCCACCTGAAAAACTGTTTTTT.

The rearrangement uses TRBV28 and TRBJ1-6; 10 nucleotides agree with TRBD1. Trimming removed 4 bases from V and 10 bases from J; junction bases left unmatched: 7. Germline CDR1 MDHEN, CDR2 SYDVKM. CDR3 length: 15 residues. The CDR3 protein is CASSWRTGGSSPLHF. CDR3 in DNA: TGTGCCAGCAGTTGGCGGACAGGGGGAAGCTCACCCCTCCACTTT.

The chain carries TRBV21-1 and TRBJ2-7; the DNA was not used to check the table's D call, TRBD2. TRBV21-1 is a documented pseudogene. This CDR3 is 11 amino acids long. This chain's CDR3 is CASSSAYEQYF. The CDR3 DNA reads TGTGCCAGCAGCAGCGCCTACGAGCAGTACTTC.

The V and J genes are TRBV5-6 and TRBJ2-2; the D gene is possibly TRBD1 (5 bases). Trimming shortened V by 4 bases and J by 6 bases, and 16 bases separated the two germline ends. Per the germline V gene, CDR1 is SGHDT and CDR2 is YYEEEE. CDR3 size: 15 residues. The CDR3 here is CASSPQGSFAGELFF. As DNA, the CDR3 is TGTGCCAGCAGCCCCCAGGGCAGCTTCGCCGGGGAGCTGTTTTTT. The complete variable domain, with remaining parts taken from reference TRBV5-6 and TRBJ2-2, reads DAGVTQSPTHLIKTRGQQVTLRCSPKSGHDTVSWYQQALGQGPQFIFQYYEEEERQRGNFPDRFSGHQFPNYSSELNVNALLLGDSALYLCASSPQGSFAGELFFGEGSRLTVL.

The CDR3 spells CASSTGGWGYGYTF. In DNA, the CDR3 is TGTGCCAGCAGTACAGGGGGCTGGGGCTATGGCTACACCTTC. V usage is TRBV27 and J usage is TRBJ1-2, with TRBD1 matching over 9 bases. CDR1 MNHEY and CDR2 SMNVEV come from the germline V gene (reference sequence). Trimming removed 5 bases from V and 4 bases from J; junction bases left unmatched: 5. This CDR3 has 14 amino acids.

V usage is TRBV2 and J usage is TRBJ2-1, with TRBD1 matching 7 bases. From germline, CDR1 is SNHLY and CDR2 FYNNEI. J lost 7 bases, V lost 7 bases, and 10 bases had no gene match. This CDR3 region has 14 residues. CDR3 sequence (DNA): TGTGCCAGCATACCACAGGGGACCGCGAATGAGCAGTTCTTC. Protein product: CASIPQGTANEQFF.

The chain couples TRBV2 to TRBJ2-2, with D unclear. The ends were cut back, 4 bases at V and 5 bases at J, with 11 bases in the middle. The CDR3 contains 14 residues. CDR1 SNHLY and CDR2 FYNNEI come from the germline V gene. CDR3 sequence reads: CASSGAESTGELFF. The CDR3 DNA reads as TGTGCCAGCAGTGGGGCCGAATCAACCGGGGAGCTGTTTTTT.

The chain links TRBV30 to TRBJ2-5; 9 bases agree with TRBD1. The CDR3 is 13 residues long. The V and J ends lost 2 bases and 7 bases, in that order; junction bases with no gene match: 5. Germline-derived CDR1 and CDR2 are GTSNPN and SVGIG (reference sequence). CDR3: CAWSRQGVGTQYF. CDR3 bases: TGTGCCTGGAGTAGACAGGGGGTAGGGACCCAGTACTTC.

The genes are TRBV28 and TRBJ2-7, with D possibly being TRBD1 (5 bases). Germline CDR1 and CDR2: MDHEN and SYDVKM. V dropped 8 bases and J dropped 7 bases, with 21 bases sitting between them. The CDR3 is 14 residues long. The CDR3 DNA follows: TGTGCCAGCGACAGTACCACCGAACTCGCTGAGCAGTACTTC. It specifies CASDSTTELAEQYF.

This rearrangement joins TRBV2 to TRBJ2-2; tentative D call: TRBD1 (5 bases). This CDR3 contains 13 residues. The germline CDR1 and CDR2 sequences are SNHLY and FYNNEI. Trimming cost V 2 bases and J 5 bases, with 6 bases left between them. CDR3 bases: TGTGCCAGCAGTGAACAGGGAACCGGGGAGCTGTTTTTT. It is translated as CASSEQGTGELFF.

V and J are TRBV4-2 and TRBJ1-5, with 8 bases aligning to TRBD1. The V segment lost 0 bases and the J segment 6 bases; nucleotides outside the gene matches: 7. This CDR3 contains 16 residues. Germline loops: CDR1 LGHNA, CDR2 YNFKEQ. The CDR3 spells CASSQDWQGAGQPQHF. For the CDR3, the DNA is TGTGCCAGCAGCCAAGATTGGCAGGGGGCAGGTCAGCCCCAGCATTTT.

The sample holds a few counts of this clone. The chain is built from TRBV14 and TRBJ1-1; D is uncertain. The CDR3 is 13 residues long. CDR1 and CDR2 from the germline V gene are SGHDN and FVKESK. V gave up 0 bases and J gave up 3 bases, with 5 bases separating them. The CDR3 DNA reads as TGTGCCAGCAGCCAAGATTACTACACTGAAGCTTTCTTT. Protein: CASSQDYYTEAFF.

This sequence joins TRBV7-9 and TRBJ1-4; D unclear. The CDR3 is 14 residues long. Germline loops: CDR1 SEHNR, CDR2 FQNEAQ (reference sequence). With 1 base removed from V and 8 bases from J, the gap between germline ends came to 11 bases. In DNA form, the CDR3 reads TGTGCCAGCAGCTTAGACGGAGTAGGCGAAAAACTGTTTTTT. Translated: CASSLDGVGEKLFF.

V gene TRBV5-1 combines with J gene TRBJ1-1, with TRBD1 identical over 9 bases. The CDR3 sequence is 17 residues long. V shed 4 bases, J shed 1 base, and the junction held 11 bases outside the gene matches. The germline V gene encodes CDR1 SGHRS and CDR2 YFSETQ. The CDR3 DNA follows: TGCGCCAGCAGCATCCGGACAGGGGTCCTATCGAACACTGAAGCTTTCTTT. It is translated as CASSIRTGVLSNTEAFF.

This CDR3 reads CASSLQGQQYF. CDR3 coding DNA: TGTGCCAGCAGTTTACAGGGGCAGCAGTACTTC. V and J are TRBV28 and TRBJ2-7; possible D gene TRBD1, 6 bases. The ends were cut back, 2 bases at V and 8 bases at J, with 7 bases in the middle. This CDR3 comprises 11 residues. CDR1 and CDR2 (germline): MDHEN, SYDVKM.

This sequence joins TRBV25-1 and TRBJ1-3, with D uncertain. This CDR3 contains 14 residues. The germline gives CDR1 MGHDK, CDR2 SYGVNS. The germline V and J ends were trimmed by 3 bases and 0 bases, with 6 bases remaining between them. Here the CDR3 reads CASSEETSGNTIYF. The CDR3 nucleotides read TGTGCCAGCAGTGAGGAGACCTCTGGAAACACCATATATTTT.

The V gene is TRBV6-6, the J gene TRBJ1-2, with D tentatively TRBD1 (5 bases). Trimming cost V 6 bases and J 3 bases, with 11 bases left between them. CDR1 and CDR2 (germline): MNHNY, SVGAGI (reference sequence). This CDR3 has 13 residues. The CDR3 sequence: CASSPTADYGYTF. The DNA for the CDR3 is TGTGCCAGCAGCCCGACAGCCGACTATGGCTACACCTTC.

CDR3 DNA: TGTGCCAGCAGCTATGGCGGCGGGAGGGCCCCTGAGCAGTTCTTC. Residues: CASSYGGGRAPEQFF. The rearrangement links TRBV9 to TRBJ2-1; 9 bases align to TRBD2. This CDR3 has 15 residues. Germline values: CDR1 SGDLS, CDR2 YYNGEE. Unmatched junction bases numbered 11, after V lost 4 bases and J lost 9 bases.